The clone carrying this T cell receptor beta chain occurred a few times. Its antigen is as yet unknown. The sample belongs to a study of T cell repertoires in cytomegalovirus infection. Broader study findings: Carriage of CMV together with the relevant HLA was identifiable through cumulative public TCR beta family frequency.

This CDR3 is built from 14 residues. Germline assignment: CDR1 SEHNR and CDR2 FQNEAQ (reference sequence). V was trimmed by 5 bases and J by 1 base, leaving 11 bases between them. TCRdb re-derived calls from the reads in MiXCR, one entry per CDR3 protein. This table holds 210,000 or so distinct CDR3 sequences, around 6.6% found once. Sample: PBMCs. This chain links TRBV7-9 with TRBJ1-1, with TRBD1 as a possible D gene (6 bases). The clonotype originates from a human donor in good health (CMV status not recorded). Some clones in this sample may be carry-over from other donors' samples. CDR3 in amino acids: CASSDTGWNTEAFF. As DNA, the CDR3 is TGTGCCAGCAGCGATACAGGGTGGAACACTGAAGCTTTCTTT.